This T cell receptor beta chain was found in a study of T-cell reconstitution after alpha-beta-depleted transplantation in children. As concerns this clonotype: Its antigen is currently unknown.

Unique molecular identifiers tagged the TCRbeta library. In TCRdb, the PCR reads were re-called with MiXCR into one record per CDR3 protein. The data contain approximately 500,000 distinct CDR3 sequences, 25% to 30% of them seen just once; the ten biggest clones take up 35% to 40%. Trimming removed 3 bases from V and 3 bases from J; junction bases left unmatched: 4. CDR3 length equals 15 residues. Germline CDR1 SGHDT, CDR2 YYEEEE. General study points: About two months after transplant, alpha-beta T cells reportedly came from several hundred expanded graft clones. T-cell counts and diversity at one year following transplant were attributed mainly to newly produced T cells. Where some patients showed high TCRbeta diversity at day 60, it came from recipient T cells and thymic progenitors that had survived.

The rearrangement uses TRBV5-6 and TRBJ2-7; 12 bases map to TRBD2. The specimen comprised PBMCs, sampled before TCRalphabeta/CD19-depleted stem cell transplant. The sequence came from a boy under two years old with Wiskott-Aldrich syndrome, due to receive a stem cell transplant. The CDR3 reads CASSSGTSGFYEQYF. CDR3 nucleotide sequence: TGTGCCAGCAGCTCCGGGACTAGCGGGTTCTACGAGCAGTACTTC.